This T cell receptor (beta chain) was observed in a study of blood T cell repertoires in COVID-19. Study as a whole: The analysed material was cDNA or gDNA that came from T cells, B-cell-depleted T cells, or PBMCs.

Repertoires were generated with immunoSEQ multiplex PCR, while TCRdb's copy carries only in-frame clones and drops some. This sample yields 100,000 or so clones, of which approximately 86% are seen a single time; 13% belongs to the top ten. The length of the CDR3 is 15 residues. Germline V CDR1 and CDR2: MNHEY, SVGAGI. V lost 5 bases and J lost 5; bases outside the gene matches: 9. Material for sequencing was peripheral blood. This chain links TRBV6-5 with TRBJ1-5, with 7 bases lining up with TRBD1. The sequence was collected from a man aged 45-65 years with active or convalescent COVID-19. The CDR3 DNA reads TGTGCCAGCAGTCAAATAGGGACAGAGTATCAGCCCCAGCATTTT. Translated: CASSQIGTEYQPQHF.